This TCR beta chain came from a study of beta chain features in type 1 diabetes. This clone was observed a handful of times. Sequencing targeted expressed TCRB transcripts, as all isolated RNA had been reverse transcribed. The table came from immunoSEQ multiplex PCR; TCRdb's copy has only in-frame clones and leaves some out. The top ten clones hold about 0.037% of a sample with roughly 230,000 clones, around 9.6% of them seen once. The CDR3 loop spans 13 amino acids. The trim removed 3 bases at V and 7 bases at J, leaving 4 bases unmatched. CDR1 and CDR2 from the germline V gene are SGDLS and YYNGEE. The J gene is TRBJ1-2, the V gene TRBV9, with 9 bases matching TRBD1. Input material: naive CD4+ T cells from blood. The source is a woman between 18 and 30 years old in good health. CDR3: CASSGGQGGGYTF. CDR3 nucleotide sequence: TGTGCCAGCAGCGGGGGACAGGGCGGTGGCTACACCTTC.